This T cell receptor (beta chain) was sequenced in a study of cytomegalovirus exposure and HLA in healthy donors. On the study more broadly: From donors who were HLA-typed, an early data release held 81 million or so unique TCRs.

The PCR ran on 60 Vbeta and 13 Jbeta primers. Measured with immunoSEQ multiplex PCR; TCRdb has only the in-frame clones, and not every one. This repertoire shows some 160,000 clones, 65% to 75% found once; its top ten account for around 4%. Looked up from germline, CDR1 is MGHDK and CDR2 is SYGVNS. The CDR3 is 17 amino acids. V lost 3 bases and J lost 6; bases outside the gene matches: 10. This clonotype was sampled from a man between 60 and 75 years old in good health and CMV-seronegative. Sequenced: PBMCs. The V gene is TRBV25-1, the J gene TRBJ2-1, with 11 bases that match TRBD2. The CDR3 DNA sequence: TGTGCCAGCAGTGATCATAGCGGGAGGGCCGTTCCCAATGAGCAGTTCTTC. Protein sequence: CASSDHSGRAVPNEQFF.